The T cell receptor (beta chain) described here comes from a study of shared clonotypes between healthy human individuals (dated by TCRdb to about 2020). For context, the study as a whole: The cohort included three men and two women between 18 and 49 years of age. Leukapheresis yielded between about 0.94 and 8.9 billion PBMCs per donor. Blood TCR repertoires of a handful of healthy adults were deeply sequenced to estimate repertoire size and the extent of clonotype sharing between individuals. Different laboratories and diverse techniques were used to prepare libraries and sequence TCR repertoires, to increase sequencing depth and limit assay-specific biases. For each donor, CD4 naive and CD4 memory were each run on three plates, CD8 naive on two plates, and CD8 memory on one plate.

V was cut back by 3 bases and J by 10 bases, leaving a gap of 10 bases between them. The CDR3 holds 11 amino acids from the cysteine to the phenylalanine. Only the CDR3 DNA stays, 33 bases, in frame from base 1. Based on the germline V gene, the CDR1 and CDR2 sequences are SQVTM and ANQGSEA. About this clone itself: Which antigen it targets is not known. There are no base qualities to consult, and no much larger clone falls within one base.

The paper's findings and limits, for the study overall: Higher generation probabilities were observed for clonotypes shared by all four sorted-subset donors than for non-shared clonotypes. Estimated clonotype richness was generally larger for naive than for memory subsets. Pairwise subsampling led to the expectation that sequencing depth would affect the degree of clonotype sharing among donors. Because the study included only a small number of donors, the genetic and exposure-history diversity represented was limited. Sharing across several donors was observed for roughly 5.4% of naive CD4, over 3% of naive CD8, about 2.3% of memory CD4, and approximately 0.41% of memory CD8 clonotypes. Rarefaction of sorted-subset datasets indicated incomplete sequencing despite the large sequencing depth. Only blood was sampled, and tissue TCR repertoires likely differ from those in blood.

The donors were healthy, HIV-negative adults who had no recently reported acute infections or vaccinations. All donors were Caucasian adults living in Nashville, Tennessee, USA. Magnetic negative selection was used to enrich CD4+ T cells, after which naive cells were positively selected on CD45RA and the negative fraction became the memory subset. Blood was collected by leukapheresis, and PBMCs were isolated by Ficoll-Histopaque density gradient centrifugation and then cryopreserved in liquid nitrogen vapor phase. Purity and quantity of every magnetically sorted T cell population were checked by analytical flow cytometry. From each sorted fraction, genomic DNA was isolated and quantified by UV absorbance on a Nanodrop 2000c. Using the deep immunoSEQ assay, multiplex PCR amplified TCR CDR3 regions from genomic DNA. Extracted genomic DNA from each cell subset was spread evenly across all wells of several immunoSEQ 96-well plates, with each plate serving as a replicate. For sorted subsets, 200 to 250 ng of genomic DNA, equivalent to around 30,000 T cell genomes, went into each replicate PCR. Purified libraries were quantified with a Qubit 3.0 fluorometer, sized on a Bioanalyzer 2100, and re-quantified with the KAPA Library Quantification kit. Every immunoSEQ 96-well plate was sequenced on a dedicated single-read 150-cycle Illumina NextSeq 550 flow cell. On the authors' methods: Because only junctional sequences without quality scores were contained in the immunoSEQ output, filtering matching that applied to full-length reads could not be performed. Sequences were annotated with PyIR, a Python wrapper for IgBLAST v1.9, and V/J genes and CDR3 were assigned using IMGT germline references. Any read was removed if the V/J assignment was weak (E-value above 1e-6), the CDR3 was missing, or the read contained stop codons, out-of-frame junctions, or ambiguous translated residues. V3J clonotypes were defined as sequences sharing an identical inferred V gene, J gene, and CDR3 amino acid sequence. Percentage overlap between repertoires was calculated by dividing the number of shared unique clonotypes by the size of the smaller repertoire. Repertoire richness was assessed with RTK rarefaction, the Chao1 estimator, and Recon v2.1 estimates of unobserved clonotypes. Generation probabilities for all TCRbeta clonotypes obtained by the gDNA method from a handful of donors were computed using OLGA. The table comes from immuneACCESS by way of TCRdb, which keeps in-frame sequences with V and J called. Part of the clones is missing from these tables; in studies checked, under half for an unresolved V gene and the rest for unknown reasons. Clonal size and the V and J genes are those of that table, whereas D and trimming came from the DNA. Here the sample has roughly 1.4 million clones; approximately 98.5% occur a single time. The top ten clonotypes cover around 0.33% of the sample.

The chain couples TRBV29-1 to TRBJ2-1; tentative D gene TRBD1, with 5 bases matching. The sequenced material came from naive CD4+ T cells sorted from blood. The sample's cell subset or site label, in plain terms: CD45RA+ positively selected. The receptor comes from a man aged 25-40 years in good health. The bases read TGCAGCGTTGAGGTAGGGGCCGAGCAGTTCTTC. This sequence encodes CSVEVGAEQFF.